Below, one T cell receptor (beta chain) is given with its context. Its target antigen remains unknown. Base qualities are not at hand, and no much larger clone is one base apart. Receptors were amplified or captured by RT-PCR. TCRdb records Illumina HiSeq 2500 as the sequencer. In TCRdb, the public reads were trimmed at Q25 with fastp and aligned with MiXCR, with productive beta chains retained. Rows matching on CDR3 protein sequence are summarized as one entry with the most common DNA and genes. For this sample there are around 200,000 distinct CDR3 sequences; 10% to 15% appear just once. Approximately 30% of the sample is taken by the ten largest. These data originate in a study of response to subunit inactivated influenza vaccine (dated by TCRdb to the late 2010s). With regard to the full study: Deep quantitative T cell receptor repertoire profiling was used in the study to track responses to a trivalent subunit inactivated influenza vaccine. Results the study describes overall, beyond this receptor: The authors proposed that each seasonal influenza vaccination may bring in only a limited number of new T cells.

The germline V gene (reference sequence) provides CDR1 GTSNPN and CDR2 SVGIG. V sheds 0 bases and J sheds 4 bases, leaving 5 bases between their ends. The CDR3, cysteine through phenylalanine, is 12 amino acids long. Only the CDR3 part of the read is kept: 36 bases, read in frame from the first base. A further study also used this sample, focusing on T cells expressing NK-cell markers. As the second study states: The TCR beta cDNA libraries were made using 5'RACE template switching, a step that added both a universal primer site and unique molecular identifiers. Seven or eight donors provided sorted CD3+CD56+NKG2C+, CD3+CD56+NKG2C- and CD3+CD56-NKG2C+ T-cell subsets, whose TCR beta-chain repertoires were profiled. Seven of the eight sequenced donors were HCMV-seropositive and one was HCMV-seronegative. In several experiments an anti-gammadeltaTCR antibody was added to restrict sorting to alphabetaTCR-expressing T cells. For 5 or 6 donors, the dominant CD3+CD56+NKG2C+ clonotypes were among the top 10 CD8+ clonotypes and accounted for roughly 1.0-7.5% of CD8+ T cells. Those dominant clonotypes were again the most abundant among CD3+CD56-NKG2C+ cells in a handful of donors, at about 28.3-65%. Whether the expanded NKG2C-expressing T cell clones were specific for HCMV antigens remained unclear. The eight sequenced donors were randomly selected healthy volunteers, three men and five women. A commercial ELISA kit detecting HCMV-specific IgG in serum was used to determine HCMV serostatus. Ficoll density gradient centrifugation was used to isolate peripheral blood mononuclear cells from blood. CD4+ and CD8+ T cells were isolated from PBMC by magnetic immunoseparation with Miltenyi isolation kits. cDNA synthesis was primed from the TCR beta constant segment and was followed by two successive PCR amplification steps. Libraries were sequenced as 2 x 150 bp reads on Illumina HiSeq 2000/2500, MiSeq or NextSeq. MIGEC handled demultiplexing of the reads and grouping by UMI, while MiTCR was used to assemble and quantify clonotypes. To remove erroneous sequences, TCR cDNA sequences were retained only when supported by two or more reads. Downstream repertoire analysis used the tcR package, and clonotypes were matched across fractions by CDR3 nucleotide sequence plus V segment. Antigen specificity was annotated against VDJdb with VDJmatch, allowing one amino acid substitution in CDR3.

The sample was CD8+ T cells sorted from PBMCs, taken 11 to 12 days after vaccination. The clonotype comes from a man in his forties or fifties who received an inactivated influenza vaccine. Donor details come from another sample of the same person, matched by shared clones. In this chain, TRBV30 is recombined with TRBJ2-3; no D gene call is confident. The CDR3 loop reads CAWSVSADTQYF. The nucleotides read TGTGCCTGGAGTGTAAGTGCAGATACGCAGTATTTT.